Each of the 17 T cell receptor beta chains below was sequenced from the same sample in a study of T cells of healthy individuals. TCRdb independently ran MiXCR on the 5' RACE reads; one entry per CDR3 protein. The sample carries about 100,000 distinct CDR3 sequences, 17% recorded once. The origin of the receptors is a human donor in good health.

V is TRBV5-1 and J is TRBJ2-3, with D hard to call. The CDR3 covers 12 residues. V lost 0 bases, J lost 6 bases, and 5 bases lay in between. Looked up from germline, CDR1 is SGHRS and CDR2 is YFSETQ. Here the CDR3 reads CASSLGQDTQYF. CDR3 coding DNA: TGCGCCAGCAGCTTGGGGCAGGATACGCAGTATTTT.

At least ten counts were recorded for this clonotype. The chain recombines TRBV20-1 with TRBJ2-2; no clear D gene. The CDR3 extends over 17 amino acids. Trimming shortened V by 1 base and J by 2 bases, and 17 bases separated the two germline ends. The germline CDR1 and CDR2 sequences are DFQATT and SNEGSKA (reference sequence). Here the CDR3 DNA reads TGCAGTGCTAGAGGGCAGCCATTCACCCTAAACACCGGGGAGCTGTTTTTT. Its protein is CSARGQPFTLNTGELFF.

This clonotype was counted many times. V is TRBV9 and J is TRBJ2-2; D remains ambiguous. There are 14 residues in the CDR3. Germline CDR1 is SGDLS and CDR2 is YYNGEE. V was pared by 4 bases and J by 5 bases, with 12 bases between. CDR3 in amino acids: CASSPQSWTGELFF. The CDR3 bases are TGTGCCAGCAGCCCCCAAAGTTGGACCGGGGAGCTGTTTTTT.

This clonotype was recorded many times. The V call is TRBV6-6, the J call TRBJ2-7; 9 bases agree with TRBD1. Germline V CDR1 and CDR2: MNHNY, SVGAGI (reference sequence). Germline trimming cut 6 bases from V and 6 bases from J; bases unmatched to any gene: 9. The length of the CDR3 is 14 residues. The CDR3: CASSPGQGLFEQYF. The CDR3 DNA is TGTGCCAGCAGCCCGGGACAGGGCCTTTTCGAGCAGTACTTC.

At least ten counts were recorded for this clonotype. CDR3 loop: CSVNSASGQGVRGYTF. CDR3 in DNA: TGCAGCGTTAATAGTGCCTCGGGACAGGGAGTCCGTGGCTACACCTTC. V gene TRBV29-1 combines with J gene TRBJ1-2; 9 positions agree with TRBD1. Germline V CDR1 and CDR2: SQVTM, ANQGSEA. CDR3 length: 16 residues. Germline trimming cut 5 bases from V and 7 bases from J; bases unmatched to any gene: 17.

CDR3 bases: TGCAGTGCTAGACTAGCGGGAGTTACAGATACGCAGTATTTT. Its translation is CSARLAGVTDTQYF. V is TRBV20-1 and J is TRBJ2-3, with TRBD2 identical over 10 bases. CDR1 and CDR2 (germline): DFQATT, SNEGSKA (reference sequence). Unmatched junction bases numbered 2, after V lost 2 bases and J lost 3 bases. There are 14 residues in the CDR3.

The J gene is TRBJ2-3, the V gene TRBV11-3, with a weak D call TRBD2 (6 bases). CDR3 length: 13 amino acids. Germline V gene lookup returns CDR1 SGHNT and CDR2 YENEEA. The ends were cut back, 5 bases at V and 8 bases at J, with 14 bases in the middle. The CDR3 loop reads CASSADRGSTQYF. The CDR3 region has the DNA TGTGCCAGCAGCGCGGACCGGGGGAGTACGCAGTATTTT.

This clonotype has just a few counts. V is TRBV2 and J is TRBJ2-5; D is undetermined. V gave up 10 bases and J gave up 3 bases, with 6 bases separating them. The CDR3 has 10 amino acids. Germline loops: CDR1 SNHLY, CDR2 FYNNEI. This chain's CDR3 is CAIKKETQYF. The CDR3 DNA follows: TGTGCCATAAAAAAAGAGACCCAGTACTTC.

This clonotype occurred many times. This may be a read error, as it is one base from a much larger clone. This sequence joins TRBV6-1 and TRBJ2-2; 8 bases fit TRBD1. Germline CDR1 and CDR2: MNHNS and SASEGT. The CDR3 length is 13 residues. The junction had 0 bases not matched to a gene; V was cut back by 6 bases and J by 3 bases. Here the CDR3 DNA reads TGTGCCAGCAGGGACAGGGACACCGGGGAGCTGTTTTTT. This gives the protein CASRDRDTGELFF.

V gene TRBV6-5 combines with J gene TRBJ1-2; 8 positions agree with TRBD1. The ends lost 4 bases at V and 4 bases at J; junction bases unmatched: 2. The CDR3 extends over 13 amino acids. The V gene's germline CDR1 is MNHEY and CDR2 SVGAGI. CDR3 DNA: TGTGCCAGCAGTTCAGGGGGCCCCTATGGCTACACCTTC. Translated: CASSSGGPYGYTF.

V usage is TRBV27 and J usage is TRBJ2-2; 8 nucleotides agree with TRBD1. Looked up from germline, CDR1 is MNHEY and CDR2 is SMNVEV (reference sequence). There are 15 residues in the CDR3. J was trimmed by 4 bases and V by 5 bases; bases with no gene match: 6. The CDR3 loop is CASSTTGGGTGELFF. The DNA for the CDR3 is TGTGCCAGCAGTACAACAGGGGGTGGCACCGGGGAGCTGTTTTTT.

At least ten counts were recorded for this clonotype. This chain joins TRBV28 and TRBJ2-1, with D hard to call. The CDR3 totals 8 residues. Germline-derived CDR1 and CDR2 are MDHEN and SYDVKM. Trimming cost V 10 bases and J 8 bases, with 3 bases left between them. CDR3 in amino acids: CATHEQFF. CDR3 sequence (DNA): TGTGCCACCCATGAGCAGTTCTTC.

CDR3 protein: CASSRASGGYEQYF. The CDR3 bases are TGTGCCAGCTCACGAGCTAGCGGGGGTTACGAGCAGTACTTC. The V call is TRBV18, the J call TRBJ2-7; TRBD2 matches at 10 bases. The germline V gene has CDR1 KGHSH and CDR2 LQKENI. This CDR3 has 14 amino acids. V shed 4 bases and J 4 bases; nucleotides not matched to a gene: 4.

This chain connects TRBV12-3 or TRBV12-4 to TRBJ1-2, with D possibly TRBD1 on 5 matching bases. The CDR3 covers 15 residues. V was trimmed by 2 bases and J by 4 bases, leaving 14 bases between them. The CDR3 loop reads CASSLIATETYGYTF. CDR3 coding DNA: TGTGCCAGCAGTTTAATCGCGACAGAGACCTATGGCTACACCTTC.

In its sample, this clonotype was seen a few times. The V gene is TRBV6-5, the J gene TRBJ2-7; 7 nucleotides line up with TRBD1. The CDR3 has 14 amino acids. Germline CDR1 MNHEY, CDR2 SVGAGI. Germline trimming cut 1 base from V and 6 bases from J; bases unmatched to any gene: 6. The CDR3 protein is CASSYYSQGTEQYF. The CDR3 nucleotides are TGTGCCAGCAGTTACTATTCACAGGGGACCGAGCAGTACTTC.

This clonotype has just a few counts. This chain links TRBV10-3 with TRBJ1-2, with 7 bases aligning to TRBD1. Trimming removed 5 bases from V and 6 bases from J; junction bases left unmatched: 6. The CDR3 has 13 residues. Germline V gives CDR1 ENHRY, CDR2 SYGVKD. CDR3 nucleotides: TGTGCCATCAGTATGACAGGGCATGATGGCTACACCTTC. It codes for CAISMTGHDGYTF.

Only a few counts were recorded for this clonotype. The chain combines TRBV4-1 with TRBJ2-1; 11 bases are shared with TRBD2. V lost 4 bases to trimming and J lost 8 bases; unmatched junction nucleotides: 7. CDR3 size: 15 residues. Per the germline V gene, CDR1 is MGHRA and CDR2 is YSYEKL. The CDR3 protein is CASSPWTSGWDEQFF. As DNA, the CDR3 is TGCGCCAGCAGCCCCTGGACTAGCGGGTGGGATGAGCAGTTCTTC.